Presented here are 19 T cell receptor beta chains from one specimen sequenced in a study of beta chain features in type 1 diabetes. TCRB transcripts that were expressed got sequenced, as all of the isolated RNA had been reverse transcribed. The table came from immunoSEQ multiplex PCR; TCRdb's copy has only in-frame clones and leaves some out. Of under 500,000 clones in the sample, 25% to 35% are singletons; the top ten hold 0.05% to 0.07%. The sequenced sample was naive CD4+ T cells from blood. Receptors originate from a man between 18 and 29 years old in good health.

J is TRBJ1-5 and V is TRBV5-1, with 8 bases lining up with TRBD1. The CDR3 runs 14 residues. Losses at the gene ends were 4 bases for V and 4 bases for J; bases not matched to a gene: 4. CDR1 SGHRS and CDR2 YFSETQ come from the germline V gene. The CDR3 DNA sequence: TGCGCCAGCAGCCTCGGGACAGGTAATCAGCCCCAGCATTTT. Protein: CASSLGTGNQPQHF.

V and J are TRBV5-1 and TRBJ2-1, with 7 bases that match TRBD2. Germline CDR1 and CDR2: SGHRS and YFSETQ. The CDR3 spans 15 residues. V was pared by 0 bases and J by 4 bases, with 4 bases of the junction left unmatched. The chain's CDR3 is CASSLERGGYNEQFF. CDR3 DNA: TGCGCCAGCAGCTTGGAGCGGGGCGGTTACAATGAGCAGTTCTTC.

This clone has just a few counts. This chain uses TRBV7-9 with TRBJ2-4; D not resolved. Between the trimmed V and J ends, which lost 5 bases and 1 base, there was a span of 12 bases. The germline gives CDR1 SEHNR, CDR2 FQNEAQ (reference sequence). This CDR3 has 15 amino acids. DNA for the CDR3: TGTGCCAGCAGCCGTGCTGGAGTGGCCAAAAACATTCAGTACTTC. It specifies CASSRAGVAKNIQYF.

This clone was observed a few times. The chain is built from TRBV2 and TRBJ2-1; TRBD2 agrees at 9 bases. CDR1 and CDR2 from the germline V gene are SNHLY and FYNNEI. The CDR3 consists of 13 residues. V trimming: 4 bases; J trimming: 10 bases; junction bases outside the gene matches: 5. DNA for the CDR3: TGTGCCAGCAGTGTCGGCGGGAGGGCCGAGCAGTTCTTC. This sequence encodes CASSVGGRAEQFF.

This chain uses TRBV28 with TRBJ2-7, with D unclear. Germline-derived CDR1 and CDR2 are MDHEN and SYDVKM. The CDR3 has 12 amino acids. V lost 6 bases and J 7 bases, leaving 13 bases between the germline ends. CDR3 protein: CASSNLSREQYF. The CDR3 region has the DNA TGTGCCAGCAGCAACCTCTCTAGGGAGCAGTACTTC.

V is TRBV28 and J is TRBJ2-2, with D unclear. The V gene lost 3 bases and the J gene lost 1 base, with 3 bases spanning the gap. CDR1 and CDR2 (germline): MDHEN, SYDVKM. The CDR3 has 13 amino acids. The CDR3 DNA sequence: TGTGCCAGCAGTTTTCAGAACACCGGGGAGCTGTTTTTT. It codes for CASSFQNTGELFF.

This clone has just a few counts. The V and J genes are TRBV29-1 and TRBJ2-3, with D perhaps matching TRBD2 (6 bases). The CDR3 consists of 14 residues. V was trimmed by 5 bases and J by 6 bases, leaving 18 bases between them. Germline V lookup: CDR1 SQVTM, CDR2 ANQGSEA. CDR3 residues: CSVHRGASADTQYF. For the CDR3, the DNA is TGCAGCGTTCACCGAGGCGCTAGCGCGGATACGCAGTATTTT.

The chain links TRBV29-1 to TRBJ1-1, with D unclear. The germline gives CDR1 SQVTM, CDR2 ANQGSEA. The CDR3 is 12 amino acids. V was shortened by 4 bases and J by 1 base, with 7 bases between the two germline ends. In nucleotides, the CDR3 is TGCAGCGTTGTTCGTTGGAACACTGAAGCTTTCTTT. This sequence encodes CSVVRWNTEAFF.

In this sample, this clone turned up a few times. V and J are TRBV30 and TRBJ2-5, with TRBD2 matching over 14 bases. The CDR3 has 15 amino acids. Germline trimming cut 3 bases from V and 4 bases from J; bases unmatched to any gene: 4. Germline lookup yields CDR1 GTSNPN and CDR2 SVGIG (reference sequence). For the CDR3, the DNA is TGTGCCTGGAGCCTAGGGACTAGCGGGAGAGAGACCCAGTACTTC. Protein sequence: CAWSLGTSGRETQYF.

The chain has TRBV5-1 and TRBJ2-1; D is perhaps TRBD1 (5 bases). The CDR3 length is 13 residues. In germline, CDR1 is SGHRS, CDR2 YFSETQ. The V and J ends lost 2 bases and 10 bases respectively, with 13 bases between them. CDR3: CASSLIGHEEQFF. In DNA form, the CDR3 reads TGCGCCAGCAGCTTAATAGGACACGAGGAGCAGTTCTTC.

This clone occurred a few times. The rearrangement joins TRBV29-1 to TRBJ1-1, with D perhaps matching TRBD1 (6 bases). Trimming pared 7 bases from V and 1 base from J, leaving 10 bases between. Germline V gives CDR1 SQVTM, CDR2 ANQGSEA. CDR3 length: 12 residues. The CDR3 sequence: CSGQGGNTEAFF. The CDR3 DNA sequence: TGCAGCGGGCAAGGGGGGAACACTGAAGCTTTCTTT.

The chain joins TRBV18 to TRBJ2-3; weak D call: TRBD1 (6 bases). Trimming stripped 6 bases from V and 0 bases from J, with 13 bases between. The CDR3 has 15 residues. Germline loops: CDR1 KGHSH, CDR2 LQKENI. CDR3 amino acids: CASSPDRMSTDTQYF. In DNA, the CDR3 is TGTGCCAGCTCGCCCGACAGGATGAGCACAGATACGCAGTATTTT. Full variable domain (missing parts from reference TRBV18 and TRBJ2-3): NAGVMQNPRHLVRRRGQEARLRCSPMKGHSHVYWYRQLPEEGLKFMVYLQKENIIDESGMPKERFSAEFPKEGPSILRIQQVVRGDSAAYFCASSPDRMSTDTQYFGPGTRLTVL.

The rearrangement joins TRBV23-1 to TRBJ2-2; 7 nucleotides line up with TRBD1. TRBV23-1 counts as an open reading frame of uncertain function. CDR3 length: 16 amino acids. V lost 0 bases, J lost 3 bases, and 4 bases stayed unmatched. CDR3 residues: CASSQSSDRYTGELFF. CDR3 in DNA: TGCGCCAGCAGTCAATCATCGGACAGGTACACCGGGGAGCTGTTTTTT.

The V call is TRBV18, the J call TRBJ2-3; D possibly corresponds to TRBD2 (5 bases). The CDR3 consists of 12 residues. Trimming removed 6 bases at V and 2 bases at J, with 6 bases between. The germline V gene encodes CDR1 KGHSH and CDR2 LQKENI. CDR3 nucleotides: TGTGCCAGCTCCGACTACACAGATACGCAGTATTTT. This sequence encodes CASSDYTDTQYF.

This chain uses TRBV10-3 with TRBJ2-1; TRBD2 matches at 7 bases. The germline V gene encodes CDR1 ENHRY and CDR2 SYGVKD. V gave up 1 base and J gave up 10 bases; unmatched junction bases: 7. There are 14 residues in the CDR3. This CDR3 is CAISEYRDYQEQFF. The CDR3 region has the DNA TGTGCCATCAGTGAGTACCGGGACTACCAAGAGCAGTTCTTC.

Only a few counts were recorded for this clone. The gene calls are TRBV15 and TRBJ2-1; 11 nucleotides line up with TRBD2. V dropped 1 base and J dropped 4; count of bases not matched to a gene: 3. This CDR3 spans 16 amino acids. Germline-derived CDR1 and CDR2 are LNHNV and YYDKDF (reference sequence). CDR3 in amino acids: CATSRAGTSGYNEQFF. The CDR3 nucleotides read TGTGCCACCAGCAGAGCCGGGACTAGCGGATACAATGAGCAGTTCTTC.

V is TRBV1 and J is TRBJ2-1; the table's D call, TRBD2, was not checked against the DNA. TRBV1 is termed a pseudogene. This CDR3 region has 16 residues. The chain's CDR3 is CTSSQDALAPDNEQFF. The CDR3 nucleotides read TGCACCAGCAGCCAAGATGCACTAGCGCCCGACAATGAGCAGTTCTTC.

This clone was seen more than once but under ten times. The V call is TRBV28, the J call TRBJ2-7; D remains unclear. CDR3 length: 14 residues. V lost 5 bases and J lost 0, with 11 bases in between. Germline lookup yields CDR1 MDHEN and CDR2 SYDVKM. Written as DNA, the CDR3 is TGTGCCAGCAGTAACGGTTGGAGCTCCTACGAGCAGTACTTC. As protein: CASSNGWSSYEQYF.

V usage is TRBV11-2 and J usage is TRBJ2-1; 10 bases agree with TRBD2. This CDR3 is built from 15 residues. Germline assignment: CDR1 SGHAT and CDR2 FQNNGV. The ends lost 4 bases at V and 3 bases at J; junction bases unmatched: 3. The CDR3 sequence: CASSSLAGVYNEQFF. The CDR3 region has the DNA TGTGCCAGCAGCTCTCTAGCGGGAGTCTACAATGAGCAGTTCTTC. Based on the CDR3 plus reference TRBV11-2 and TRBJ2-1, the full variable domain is EAGVAQSPRYKIIEKRQSVAFWCNPISGHATLYWYQQILGQGPKLLIQFQNNGVVDDSQLPKDRFSAERLKGVDSTLKIQPAKLEDSAVYLCASSSLAGVYNEQFFGPGTRLTVL.